A single sample gave rise to the 15 T cell receptor beta chains below, sequenced in a study of early T cells in non-severe SARS-CoV-2 infection. TCRdb reanalysed the 5' RACE reads using MiXCR and keeps one entry per CDR3 protein. Among under 85,000 distinct CDR3 sequences listed, roughly 10% were seen once. The specimen was whole blood. The receptors come from an adult who was a healthcare worker with PCR-confirmed SARS-CoV-2 infection or an uninfected control (not recorded which).

The genes are TRBV20-1 and TRBJ2-3; 9 nucleotides match TRBD1. V shed 5 bases and J 4 bases; nucleotides not matched to a gene: 1. Germline loops: CDR1 DFQATT, CDR2 SNEGSKA (reference sequence). The CDR3 spans 12 residues. The DNA for the CDR3 is TGCAGTGCTGGGGACAGGGCAGATACGCAGTATTTT. Amino acid sequence: CSAGDRADTQYF.

The J gene is TRBJ2-3, the V gene TRBV7-9, with TRBD2 matching 8 bases. CDR1 and CDR2 (germline): SEHNR, FQNEAQ (reference sequence). The CDR3 sequence is 13 residues long. V shed 8 bases, J shed 2 bases, and the junction held 3 bases outside the gene matches. The CDR3 protein is CASRGRNTDTQYF. The DNA of the CDR3 is TGTGCCAGCCGCGGGAGGAACACAGATACGCAGTATTTT.

This clonotype occurred many times. The J gene is TRBJ1-1, the V gene TRBV9; a weak D match, TRBD1 (5 bases). Germline CDR1 and CDR2: SGDLS and YYNGEE. This CDR3 has 13 amino acids. V lost 3 bases to trimming and J lost 8 bases, with 14 bases between them. CDR3 region: CASSGSLGREAFF. In DNA, the CDR3 is TGTGCCAGCAGCGGATCGTTGGGGCGAGAAGCTTTCTTT. The full variable domain, its missing parts supplied by reference TRBV9 and TRBJ1-1, is DSGVTQTPKHLITATGQRVTLRCSPRSGDLSVYWYQQSLDQGLQFLIQYYNGEERAKGNILERFSAQQFPDLHSELNLSSLELGDSALYFCASSGSLGREAFFGQGTRLTVV.

Many counts were recorded for this clonotype. The gene calls are TRBV30 and TRBJ1-5; D is perhaps TRBD1 (6 bases). The germline CDR1 and CDR2 sequences are GTSNPN and SVGIG (reference sequence). This CDR3 contains 14 residues. V was clipped by 1 base and J by 3 bases, with 10 bases between them. The DNA for the CDR3 is TGTGCCTGGAGTGACGGACAGCCCAATCAGCCCCAGCATTTT. Translating gives CAWSDGQPNQPQHF.

This clonotype occurred many times. The V gene is TRBV20-1, the J gene TRBJ2-7; 9 bases agree with TRBD1. This CDR3 is 13 amino acids long. Germline V gives CDR1 DFQATT, CDR2 SNEGSKA (reference sequence). The trim removed 5 bases at V and 5 bases at J, leaving 7 bases unmatched. CDR3 region: CSAHDRDRDEQYF. DNA for the CDR3: TGCAGTGCTCACGACCGGGACAGGGACGAGCAGTACTTC.

This clonotype came up many times. The chain couples TRBV14 to TRBJ2-7; TRBD1 aligns across 12 bases. The CDR3 length is 15 residues. From germline, CDR1 is SGHDN and CDR2 FVKESK. The trim removed 4 bases at V and 6 bases at J, leaving 7 bases unmatched. CDR3: CASSRDRGRAVEQYF. For the CDR3, the DNA is TGTGCCAGCAGCCGGGACAGGGGGCGAGCGGTCGAGCAGTACTTC.

This clonotype was seen a handful of times. This CDR3 is CATSRRGGSTDTQYF. CDR3 sequence (DNA): TGTGCCACCAGCAGGCGGGGGGGGTCCACAGATACGCAGTATTTT. This chain links TRBV15 with TRBJ2-3; 9 positions match TRBD2. V was pared by 3 bases and J by 2 bases, with 3 bases of the junction left unmatched. The CDR3 contains 15 residues. Germline lookup yields CDR1 LNHNV and CDR2 YYDKDF (reference sequence).

This clonotype has at least ten counts. The J gene is TRBJ2-4, the V gene TRBV18, with a weak D call TRBD2 (6 bases). V lost 1 base to trimming and J lost 8 bases, with 12 bases between them. CDR1 and CDR2 from the germline V gene are KGHSH and LQKENI. CDR3 length equals 14 residues. In nucleotides, the CDR3 is TGTGCCAGCTCACCACGAAAAGGCGGGGACATTCAGTACTTC. It is translated as CASSPRKGGDIQYF. The full variable domain, in which reference TRBV18 and TRBJ2-4 provide the parts outside the CDR3, is NAGVMQNPRHLVRRRGQEARLRCSPMKGHSHVYWYRQLPEEGLKFMVYLQKENIIDESGMPKERFSAEFPKEGPSILRIQQVVRGDSAAYFCASSPRKGGDIQYFGAGTRLSVL.

In its sample, this clonotype was seen a few times. V gene TRBV4-1 combines with J gene TRBJ2-7; 7 nucleotides line up with TRBD1. The CDR3 runs to 15 residues. V gave up 1 base and J gave up 2 bases; unmatched junction bases: 5. Germline CDR1 is MGHRA and CDR2 is YSYEKL. CDR3 DNA sequence: TGCGCCAGCAGCCAAGCACCGGGACAGACCTACGAGCAGTACTTC. Its protein is CASSQAPGQTYEQYF.

This clonotype was seen at least ten times. The chain carries TRBV7-2 and TRBJ2-2; no reliable D call. The CDR3 contains 14 residues. Between the trimmed V and J ends, which lost 5 bases and 0 bases, there was a span of 7 bases. CDR1 is SGHTA and CDR2 is FQGNSA in the germline V gene. CDR3 DNA: TGTGCCAGCAGCCGCGCCACGAACACCGGGGAGCTGTTTTTT. It is translated as CASSRATNTGELFF.

This chain links TRBV29-1 with TRBJ2-7; D may match TRBD1 or TRBD2 (5 bases each). Germline CDR1 reads SQVTM; CDR2 reads ANQGSEA. The CDR3 has 11 amino acids. V dropped 4 bases and J dropped 12 bases, with 16 bases sitting between them. The CDR3 nucleotides are TGCAGCGTTGGTATAGGGGAGTTGCTGTACTTC. Amino acid sequence: CSVGIGELLYF.

V is TRBV29-1 and J is TRBJ1-6, with 9 positions matching TRBD1. The CDR3 sequence is 13 residues long. CDR1 is SQVTM and CDR2 is ANQGSEA in the germline V gene. V trimming: 1 base; J trimming: 13 bases; junction bases outside the gene matches: 5. The CDR3 nucleotides read TGCAGCGTTGAAGGCACACAGGGGGCTCCCCTCCACTTT. This sequence encodes CSVEGTQGAPLHF.

This clonotype occurred a few times. The chain links TRBV5-1 to TRBJ2-7, with 12 bases lining up with TRBD2. This CDR3 contains 19 residues. CDR1 is SGHRS and CDR2 is YFSETQ in the germline V gene. J lost 6 bases, V lost 2 bases, and 18 bases had no gene match. In DNA form, the CDR3 reads TGCGCCAGCAGCTTCGACAGGGCGTCTAGCGGGAGGGCCGCTCGCGAGCAGTACTTC. Translation: CASSFDRASSGRAAREQYF.

This clonotype has more than one count but fewer than ten. The chain joins TRBV7-9 to TRBJ2-2; 7 bases map to TRBD2. Germline-derived CDR1 and CDR2 are SEHNR and FQNEAQ (reference sequence). The ends lost 5 bases at V and 8 bases at J; junction bases unmatched: 8. The CDR3 has 14 residues. CDR3 sequence (DNA): TGTGCCAGCAGCGGGTATGGCGGGAGTGGGGAGCTGTTTTTT. It specifies CASSGYGGSGELFF.

This clonotype came up a few times. This sequence joins TRBV7-9 and TRBJ2-3; D may be TRBD1 (5 bases). Germline assignment: CDR1 SEHNR and CDR2 FQNEAQ (reference sequence). The V end lost 5 bases, the J end lost 6 bases, and 18 bases lay between the germline ends. The CDR3 has 15 residues. CDR3 DNA: TGTGCCAGCAGCCCAAAAGGGGCCCCGGCCGATACGCAGTATTTT. Its translation: CASSPKGAPADTQYF.